The clone carrying this T cell receptor (beta chain) was seen many times. This specimen comes from a study of CD8+CD57+ T cells in acquired aplastic anemia. The sequenced patients had an expansion of CD8+CD57+ cells seen by flow cytometry. CDR3 size: 16 residues. Trimming removed 6 bases from V and 0 bases from J, with 16 bases in between. The template for TCR beta VDJ and CDR3 sequence profiling was genomic DNA. TCRdb analysed the reads with MiXCR anew, one entry per CDR3 protein. This sample has about 170,000 distinct CDR3 sequences, with roughly 48% found just once. The sequenced material came from sorted CD4+, CD8+, or CD8+CD57+ T cells (not recorded which) from PBMCs. The receptor comes from a human donor with aplastic anemia. The V call is TRBV12-3 or TRBV12-4, the J call TRBJ2-3; D possibly corresponds to TRBD2 (6 bases). The CDR3 coding sequence is TGTGCCAGCAGCCACAAAGCGGGTGCTAGCACAGATACGCAGTATTTT. Residues: CASSHKAGASTDTQYF.